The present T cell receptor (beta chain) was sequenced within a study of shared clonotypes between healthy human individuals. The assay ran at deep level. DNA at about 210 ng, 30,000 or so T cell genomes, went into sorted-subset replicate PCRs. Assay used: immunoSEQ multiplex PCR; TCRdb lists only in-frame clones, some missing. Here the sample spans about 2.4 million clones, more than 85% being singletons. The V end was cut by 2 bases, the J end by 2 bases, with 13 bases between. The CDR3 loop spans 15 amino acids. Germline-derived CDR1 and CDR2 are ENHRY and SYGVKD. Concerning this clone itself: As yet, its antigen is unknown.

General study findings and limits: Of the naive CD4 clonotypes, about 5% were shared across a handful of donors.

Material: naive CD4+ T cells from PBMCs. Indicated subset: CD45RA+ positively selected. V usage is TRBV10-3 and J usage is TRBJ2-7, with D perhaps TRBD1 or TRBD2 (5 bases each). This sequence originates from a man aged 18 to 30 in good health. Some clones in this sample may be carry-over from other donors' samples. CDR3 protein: CAISEPGRTAYEQYF. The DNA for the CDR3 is TGTGCCATCAGTGAGCCGGGACGGACGGCCTACGAGCAGTACTTC.